This TCR beta chain appears in the sequencing data of a study of cytomegalovirus exposure and HLA in healthy donors. CDR3 length: 16 amino acids. From germline, CDR1 is SGHRS and CDR2 YFSETQ. J gave up 6 bases and V 4 bases, and 13 bases lay outside the gene matches. The PCR ran on 60 Vbeta and 13 Jbeta primers. The method was immunoSEQ multiplex PCR; TCRdb's version includes in-frame clones alone and lacks a portion of them. Seen here are 120,000 or so clones, over 65% observed once, and the top ten hold over 15%. The material sequenced was PBMCs. The receptor comes from a man younger than 35 in good health and CMV-seropositive. V gene TRBV5-1 combines with J gene TRBJ2-7; 10 positions agree with TRBD1. CDR3 sequence reads: CASSPGTGAFSSEQYF. DNA of the CDR3: TGCGCCAGCAGCCCGGGGACAGGGGCCTTCAGCAGCGAGCAGTACTTC.